A selection of T cell receptor beta chains follows, all from one sample in a study of blood T cell repertoires in COVID-19. Assay used: immunoSEQ multiplex PCR; TCRdb lists only in-frame clones, some missing. The data contain 95,000 to 130,000 clones, over 75% of them singletons. The sequenced material came from peripheral blood. These receptors all come from a human donor with active COVID-19. The donor label of this sample is uncertain. Both conserved end residues are part of each CDR3. D genes are given only for firm matches. Rows may omit the clone size; those that give it use once, few, many or a size class.

d_gene | j_gene | v_gene | abundance | CDR3nt | CDR3aa
TRBD1 | TRBJ1-4 | TRBV28 | - | TGTGCCAGCAGACAGGGGGGGACTAATGAAAAACTGTTTTTT | CASRQGGTNEKLFF
- | TRBJ2-3 | TRBV5-1 | - | TGCGCCAGCAGCTTGGAGGGGGGCACAGATACGCAGTATTTT | CASSLEGGTDTQYF
TRBD1 | TRBJ1-4 | TRBV3-1/TRBV3-2 | - | TGTGCCAGCAGCTACAGGGGGTTGAATGAAAAACTGTTTTTT | CASSYRGLNEKLFF
- | TRBJ2-2 | TRBV13 | - | TGTGCCAGCAGCTTGAGGGTTACCGGGGAGCTGTTTTTT | CASSLRVTGELFF
- | TRBJ1-1 | TRBV27 | - | TGTGCCAGCAGTAAACCAACGGACGGGAGTGAAGCTTTCTTT | CASSKPTDGSEAFF
TRBD2 | TRBJ2-5 | TRBV2 | - | TGTGCCAGCATCACGGAGCGGGGCCCCGCGAAGACCCAGTACTTC | CASITERGPAKTQYF
- | TRBJ1-5 | TRBV5-1 | - | TGCGCCAGCAGGCCCGCGGGGGGGGCGAGCAATCAGCCCCAGCATTTT | CASRPAGGASNQPQHF
TRBD1 | TRBJ2-7 | TRBV18 | - | TGTGCCAGCTCTCACATTCGACCGGGACAGTCCCCCGAGCAGTACTTC | CASSHIRPGQSPEQYF
- | TRBJ1-4 | TRBV7-9 | - | TGTGCCAGCAGCCACCGACAGACTAATGAAAAACTGTTTTTT | CASSHRQTNEKLFF
- | TRBJ1-2 | TRBV19 | - | TGTGCCAGTAGTCGGTTTAACTATGGCTACACCTTC | CASSRFNYGYTF
TRBD2 | TRBJ2-1 | TRBV4-1 | - | TGCGCCAGCAGCCAAGTAGCGCTAGCGGCGCAGGGTGAGCAGTTCTTC | CASSQVALAAQGEQFF
TRBD1 | TRBJ2-7 | TRBV7-9 | - | TGTGCCAGCAGCTCTGTGACAGGGAACCACGAGCAGTACTTC | CASSSVTGNHEQYF
- | TRBJ1-6 | TRBV7-2 | - | TGTGCCAGCAGCCCGGCCTATAATTCACCCCTCCACTTT | CASSPAYNSPLHF
TRBD1 | TRBJ2-7 | TRBV9 | - | TGTGCCAGCAGCGTAGCGGTCGGGGGGACAGGGTACGAGCAGTACTTC | CASSVAVGGTGYEQYF
- | TRBJ2-7 | TRBV7-8 | - | TGTGCCAGCAGCCTCCAAGAGCAGTACTTC | CASSLQEQYF
TRBD2 | TRBJ2-3 | TRBV4-2 | - | TGTGCCAGCAGCCATGAACCTAGCGGGGGGACCACAGATACGCAGTATTTT | CASSHEPSGGTTDTQYF
- | TRBJ2-3 | TRBV6-4 | - | TGTGCCAGCAGCCCGGGAAACACAGATACGCAGTATTTT | CASSPGNTDTQYF
TRBD1 | TRBJ2-7 | TRBV5-5 | - | TGTGCCAGCAGCGGGCCGGGACAGGGGGCGGCCGAGCAGTACTTC | CASSGPGQGAAEQYF
- | TRBJ2-7 | TRBV12-3/TRBV12-4 | - | TGTGCCAGCAGCAATAGACAGGAGCAGTACTTC | CASSNRQEQYF
- | TRBJ1-1 | TRBV5-1 | - | TGCGCCAGCAGCCCCGCAGGTCGGTTAAGCACTGAAGCTTTCTTT | CASSPAGRLSTEAFF
TRBD1 | TRBJ2-2 | TRBV7-6 | - | TGTGCCAGCAGCTTAGGGACAGGGGGTAGCGGGGAGCTGTTTTTT | CASSLGTGGSGELFF
TRBD1 | TRBJ1-1 | TRBV4-3 | - | TGCGCCAGCAGCCAAGCCCCAGGGGGGGAAGCTTTCTTT | CASSQAPGGEAFF
- | TRBJ1-4 | TRBV28 | - | TGTGCCAGCCGCTATCAAGCCGCTGAAAAACTGTTTTTT | CASRYQAAEKLFF
- | TRBJ1-6 | TRBV6-6 | - | TGTGCCAGCACTGGGGGGTCTTCGACACCCCTCCACTTT | CASTGGSSTPLHF
- | TRBJ1-6 | TRBV5-4 | few | TGTGCCAGCAGCTTGGAATCAGGGGCATATAATTCACCCCTCCACTTT | CASSLESGAYNSPLHF
- | TRBJ2-1 | TRBV5-1 | - | TGCGCCAGCAGCACACAGGGTGGAGGTGCTGAGCAGTTCTTC | CASSTQGGGAEQFF
TRBD2 | TRBJ2-2 | TRBV6-2/TRBV6-3 | - | TGTGCCAGCAGCCGGGGGACTAGCGGGGTCGGGGCGAATCCCGGGGAGCTGTTTTTT | CASSRGTSGVGANPGELFF
TRBD2 | TRBJ2-5 | TRBV6-2/TRBV6-3 | - | TGTGCCAGCAGTTACTCGGCCGGGGGGTTCGAGACCCAGTACTTC | CASSYSAGGFETQYF
- | TRBJ1-4 | TRBV11-2 | - | TGTGCCAGCAGCTTGGGACAAGTTAATGAAAAACTGTTTTTT | CASSLGQVNEKLFF
- | TRBJ1-1 | TRBV4-2 | - | TGTGCCAGCAGCCAAGAAACACTAAACCGGGCTGAAGCTTTCTTT | CASSQETLNRAEAFF
TRBD1 | TRBJ1-2 | TRBV6-5 | - | TGTGCCGTAAGGACAGGGGGCTACGGCTACACCTTC | CAVRTGGYGYTF
- | TRBJ2-3 | TRBV5-4 | - | TGTGCCAGCAGCTTCGATAGTCGGGTCACAGATACGCAGTATTTT | CASSFDSRVTDTQYF
- | TRBJ1-5 | TRBV19 | - | TGTGCCAGTAGTTCGGCAGGGATTAGCAATCAGCCCCAGCATTTT | CASSSAGISNQPQHF
- | TRBJ2-4 | TRBV27 | - | TGTGCCAGCAGTTTAGTGGGGGGAGCCGGGAACATTCAGTACTTC | CASSLVGGAGNIQYF
- | TRBJ1-4 | TRBV5-1 | - | TGCGCCAGCAGCTTGGCAACAGGCGGAGAAAAACTGTTTTTT | CASSLATGGEKLFF
- | TRBJ2-7 | TRBV12-3/TRBV12-4 | - | TGTGCCAGCACCCACAGGAACTACGAGCAGTACTTC | CASTHRNYEQYF
- | TRBJ2-1 | TRBV21-1 | - | TGTGCCAGCAGCAAAGTAAGGCCTAGCGGGGGGGCAGAGAATGAGCAGTTCTTC | CASSKVRPSGGAENEQFF
TRBD1 | TRBJ1-3 | TRBV6-1 | - | TGTGCCAGCAGTGAAAGGACAGGGAGACGAAACACCATATATTTT | CASSERTGRRNTIYF
TRBD1 | TRBJ2-1 | TRBV2 | - | TGTGCCAGCAGGGGAGACAGGGGAAATGAGCAGTTCTTC | CASRGDRGNEQFF
TRBD2 | TRBJ2-2 | TRBV11-2 | - | TGTGCCAGCAGCCGTCTGGCGGGGGGGCGCACCGGGGAGCTGTTTTTT | CASSRLAGGRTGELFF
TRBD2 | TRBJ2-5 | TRBV11-3 | - | TGTGCCAGCAGCTTAGGACTAGCAGGACAAGAGACCCAGTACTTC | CASSLGLAGQETQYF
TRBD1 | TRBJ2-1 | TRBV6-4 | - | TGTGCCAGCAGTGTGCGGTCCGGGACAGGGAGCAATGAGCAGTTCTTC | CASSVRSGTGSNEQFF
TRBD1 | TRBJ1-1 | TRBV19 | - | TGTGCCAGTCGCAATCAAAGACAGGGTGAAGCTTTCTTT | CASRNQRQGEAFF
- | TRBJ1-1 | TRBV4-1 | - | TGCGCCAGCAACCCTTCCACGGGTAACACTGAAGCTTTCTTT | CASNPSTGNTEAFF
- | TRBJ2-1 | TRBV3-1/TRBV3-2 | - | TGTGCCAGCAGCCAAGAACGAACAGGAGCATACAATGAGCAGTTCTTC | CASSQERTGAYNEQFF
TRBD1 | TRBJ1-4 | TRBV29-1 | - | TGCAGCGTCAAAGGATTGACAGGGATAAGTGAAAAACTGTTTTTT | CSVKGLTGISEKLFF
TRBD1 | TRBJ1-2 | TRBV18 | - | TGTGCCAGCTCACCGGGACAGGGGCATTTCTATGGCTACACCTTC | CASSPGQGHFYGYTF
- | TRBJ2-1 | TRBV27 | once | TGTGCCAGCAGTTTGAGGTGGGACAATGAGCAGTTCTTC | CASSLRWDNEQFF
- | TRBJ1-5 | TRBV25-1 | - | TGTGCCAGCAGAGGTCAGGGCCATCAGCCCCAGCATTTT | CASRGQGHQPQHF
TRBD1 | TRBJ1-2 | TRBV7-2 | - | TGTGCCAGCAGCTCCCCCGGGACAGGTACTAACTATGGCTACACCTTC | CASSSPGTGTNYGYTF
- | TRBJ2-1 | TRBV4-3 | once | TGCGCCAGCAGCCAAGATTGGGCTGCCGACAATGAGCAGTTCTTC | CASSQDWAADNEQFF
- | TRBJ1-5 | TRBV29-1 | - | TGCAGCGTGGCGGACAGCCCCAATCAGCCCCAGCATTTT | CSVADSPNQPQHF
- | TRBJ2-7 | TRBV6-2/TRBV6-3 | - | TGTGCCAGCAGTTATCTCATTCGGCAGGGGCAAACCGAGCAGTACTTC | CASSYLIRQGQTEQYF
TRBD1 | TRBJ1-5 | TRBV7-2 | few | TGTGCCAGCAGCTTAGGGGGACAGGGGCAGCCCCAGCATTTT | CASSLGGQGQPQHF
- | TRBJ1-1 | TRBV5-1 | - | TGCGCCAGCAGCATACAGGGTTGGAACACTGAAGCTTTCTTT | CASSIQGWNTEAFF